This TCR beta chain was documented in a study of blood T cell repertoires in COVID-19. Profiling relied on immunoSEQ multiplex PCR, and the TCRdb table lists in-frame clones only, not all of them. Among 300,000 to 350,000 clones, nearly 90% were seen once, and the ten largest hold around 0.98%. This clone was counted a single time. This CDR3 spans 13 amino acids. Germline CDR1 reads MDHEN; CDR2 reads SYDVKM. The junction had 1 base not matched to a gene; V was cut back by 3 bases and J by 6 bases. This receptor was taken from a woman between 40 and 50 years old with COVID-19, enrolled during active disease. The specimen was peripheral blood. The rearrangement uses TRBV28 and TRBJ2-1; TRBD2 matches at 8 bases. CDR3: CASSLAGGNEQFF. In nucleotides, the CDR3 is TGTGCCAGCAGTTTGGCGGGGGGCAATGAGCAGTTCTTC. Together with reference TRBV28 and TRBJ2-1, the CDR3 gives the full variable domain: DVKVTQSSRYLVKRTGEKVFLECVQDMDHENMFWYRQDPGLGLRLIYFSYDVKMKEKGDIPEGYSVSREKKERFSLILESASTNQTSMYLCASSLAGGNEQFFGPGTRLTVL.